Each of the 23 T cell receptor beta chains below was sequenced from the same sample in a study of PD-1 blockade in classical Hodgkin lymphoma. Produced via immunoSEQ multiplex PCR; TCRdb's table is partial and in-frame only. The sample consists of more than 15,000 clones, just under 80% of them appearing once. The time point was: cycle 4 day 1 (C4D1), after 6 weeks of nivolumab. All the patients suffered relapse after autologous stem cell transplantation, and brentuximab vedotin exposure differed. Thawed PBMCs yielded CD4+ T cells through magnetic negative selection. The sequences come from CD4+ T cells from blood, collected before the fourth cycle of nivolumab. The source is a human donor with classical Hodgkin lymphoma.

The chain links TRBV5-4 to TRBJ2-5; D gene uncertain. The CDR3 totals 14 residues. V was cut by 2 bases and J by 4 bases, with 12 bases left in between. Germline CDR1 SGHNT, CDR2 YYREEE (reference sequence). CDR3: CASSFTNKIETQYF. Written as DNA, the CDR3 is TGTGCCAGCAGCTTTACCAATAAAATAGAGACCCAGTACTTC. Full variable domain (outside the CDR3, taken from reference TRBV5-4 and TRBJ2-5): ETGVTQSPTHLIKTRGQQVTLRCSSQSGHNTVSWYQQALGQGPQFIFQYYREEENGRGNFPPRFSGLQFPNYSSELNVNALELDDSALYLCASSFTNKIETQYFGPGTRLLVL.

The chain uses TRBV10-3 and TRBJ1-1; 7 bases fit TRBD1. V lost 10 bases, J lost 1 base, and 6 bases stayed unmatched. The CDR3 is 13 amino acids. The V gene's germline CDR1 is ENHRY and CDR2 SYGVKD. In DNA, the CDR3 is TGTGCCACGACGGACAGGCAGAACACTGAAGCTTTCTTT. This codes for CATTDRQNTEAFF.

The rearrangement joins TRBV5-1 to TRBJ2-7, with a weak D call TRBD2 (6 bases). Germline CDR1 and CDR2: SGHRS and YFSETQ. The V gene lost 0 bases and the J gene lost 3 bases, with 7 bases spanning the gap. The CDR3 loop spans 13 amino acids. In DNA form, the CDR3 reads TGCGCCAGCAGCTTGGTTAGCGGCTACGAGCAGTACTTC. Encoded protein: CASSLVSGYEQYF.

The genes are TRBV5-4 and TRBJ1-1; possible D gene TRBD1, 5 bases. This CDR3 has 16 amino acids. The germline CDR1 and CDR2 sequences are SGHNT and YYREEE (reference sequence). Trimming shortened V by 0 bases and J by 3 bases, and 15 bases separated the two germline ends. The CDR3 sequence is CASSLGGTSRYTEAFF. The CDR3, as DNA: TGTGCCAGCAGCTTGGGAGGGACCTCTAGGTACACTGAAGCTTTCTTT.

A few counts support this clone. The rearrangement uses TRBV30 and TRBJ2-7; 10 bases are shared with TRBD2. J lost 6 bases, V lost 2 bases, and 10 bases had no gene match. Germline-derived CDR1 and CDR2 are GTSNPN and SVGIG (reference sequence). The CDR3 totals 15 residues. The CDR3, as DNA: TGTGCCTGGAGTCCCGTTAGCGGGAGGTTGGTCGAGCAGTACTTC. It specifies CAWSPVSGRLVEQYF.

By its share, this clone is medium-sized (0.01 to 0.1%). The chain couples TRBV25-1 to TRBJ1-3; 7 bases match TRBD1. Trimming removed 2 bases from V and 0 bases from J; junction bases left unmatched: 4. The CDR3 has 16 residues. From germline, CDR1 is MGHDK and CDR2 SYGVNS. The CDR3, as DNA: TGTGCCAGCAGTGAACGTGACAGGGTCTCTGGAAACACCATATATTTT. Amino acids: CASSERDRVSGNTIYF.

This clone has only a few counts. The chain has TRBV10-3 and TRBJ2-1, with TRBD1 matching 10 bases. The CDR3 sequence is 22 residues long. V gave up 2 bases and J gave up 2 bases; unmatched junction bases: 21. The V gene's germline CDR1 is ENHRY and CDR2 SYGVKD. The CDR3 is CAISEDRGRAPWGGSAYNEQFF. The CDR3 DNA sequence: TGTGCCATCAGTGAGGACAGGGGGCGCGCCCCCTGGGGCGGGAGTGCCTACAATGAGCAGTTCTTC.

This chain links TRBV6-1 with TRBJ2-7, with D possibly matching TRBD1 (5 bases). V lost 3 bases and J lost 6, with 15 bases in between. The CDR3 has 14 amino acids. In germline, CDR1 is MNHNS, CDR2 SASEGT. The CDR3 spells CASSEAGIRGEQYF. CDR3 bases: TGTGCCAGCAGTGAGGCAGGGATAAGGGGCGAGCAGTACTTC.

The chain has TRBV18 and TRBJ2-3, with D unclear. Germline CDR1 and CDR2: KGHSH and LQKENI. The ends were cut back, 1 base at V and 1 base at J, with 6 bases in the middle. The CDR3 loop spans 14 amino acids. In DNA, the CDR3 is TGTGCCAGCTCACCACTGGCCCGCACAGATACGCAGTATTTT. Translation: CASSPLARTDTQYF. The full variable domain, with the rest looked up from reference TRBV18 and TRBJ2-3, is NAGVMQNPRHLVRRRGQEARLRCSPMKGHSHVYWYRQLPEEGLKFMVYLQKENIIDESGMPKERFSAEFPKEGPSILRIQQVVRGDSAAYFCASSPLARTDTQYFGPGTRLTVL.

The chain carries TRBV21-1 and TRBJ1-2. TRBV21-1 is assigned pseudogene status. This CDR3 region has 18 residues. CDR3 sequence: CASSKAWVLRAGVDGYTF. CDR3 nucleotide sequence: TGTGCCAGCAGCAAAGCCTGGGTTTTGAGAGCGGGAGTTGATGGCTACACCTTC.

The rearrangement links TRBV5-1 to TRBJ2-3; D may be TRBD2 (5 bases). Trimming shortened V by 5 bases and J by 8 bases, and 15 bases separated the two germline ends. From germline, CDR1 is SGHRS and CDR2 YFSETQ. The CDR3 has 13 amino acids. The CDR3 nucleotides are TGCGCCAGCAGGCAAGACACTAGTGTTACGCAGTATTTT. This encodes CASRQDTSVTQYF.

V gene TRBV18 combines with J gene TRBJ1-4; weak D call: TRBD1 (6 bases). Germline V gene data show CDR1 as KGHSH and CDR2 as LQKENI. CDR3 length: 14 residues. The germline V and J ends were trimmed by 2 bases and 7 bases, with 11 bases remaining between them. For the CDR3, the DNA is TGTGCCAGCTCACCAAACAGGGAGTTTGAAAAACTGTTTTTT. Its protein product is CASSPNREFEKLFF.

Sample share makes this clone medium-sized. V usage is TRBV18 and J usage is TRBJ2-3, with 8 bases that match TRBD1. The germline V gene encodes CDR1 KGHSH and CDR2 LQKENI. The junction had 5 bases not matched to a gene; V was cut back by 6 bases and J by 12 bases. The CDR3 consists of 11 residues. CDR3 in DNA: TGTGCCAGCTCCCTTGGACAGGGACAGTATTTT. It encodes CASSLGQGQYF. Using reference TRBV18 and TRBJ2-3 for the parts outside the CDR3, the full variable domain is NAGVMQNPRHLVRRRGQEARLRCSPMKGHSHVYWYRQLPEEGLKFMVYLQKENIIDESGMPKERFSAEFPKEGPSILRIQQVVRGDSAAYFCASSLGQGQYFGPGTRLTVL.

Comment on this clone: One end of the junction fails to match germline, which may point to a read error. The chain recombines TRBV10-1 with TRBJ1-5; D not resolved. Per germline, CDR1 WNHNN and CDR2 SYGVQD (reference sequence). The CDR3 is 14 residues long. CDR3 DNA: TGCGCCAGCAGGGAGTGGAGGGACAATCAGCCCCAGCATTTT. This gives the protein CASREWRDNQPQHF.

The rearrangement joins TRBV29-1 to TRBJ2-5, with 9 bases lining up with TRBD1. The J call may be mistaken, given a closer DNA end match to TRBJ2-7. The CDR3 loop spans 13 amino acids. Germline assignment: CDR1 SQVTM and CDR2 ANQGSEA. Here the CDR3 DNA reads TGCAGCGTAGTTACAGGGGGCCTCTACGAGCAGTACTTC. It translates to CSVVTGGLYEQYF.

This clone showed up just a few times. The CDR3 bases are TGTGCCAGCTCAACACGGACCGGGGAGCTGTTTTTT. Translated, it gives CASSTRTGELFF. The V gene is TRBV18, the J gene TRBJ2-2; no clear D. The CDR3 has 12 amino acids. From germline, CDR1 is KGHSH and CDR2 LQKENI. V lost 5 bases and J lost 5, with 6 bases in between.

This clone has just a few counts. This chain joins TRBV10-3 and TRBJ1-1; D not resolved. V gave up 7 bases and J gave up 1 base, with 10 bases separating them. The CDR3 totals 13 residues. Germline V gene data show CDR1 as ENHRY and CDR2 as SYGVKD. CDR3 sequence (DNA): TGTGCCATCACGAAGGACCAGAACACTGAAGCTTTCTTT. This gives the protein CAITKDQNTEAFF.

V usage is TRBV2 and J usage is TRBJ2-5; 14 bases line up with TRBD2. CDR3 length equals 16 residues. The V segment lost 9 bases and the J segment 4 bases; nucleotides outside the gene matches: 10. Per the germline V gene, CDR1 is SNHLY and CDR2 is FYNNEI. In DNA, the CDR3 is TGTGCCAGTCTGTCGGGACTAGCGGGAGCTGGAGAGACCCAGTACTTC. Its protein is CASLSGLAGAGETQYF.

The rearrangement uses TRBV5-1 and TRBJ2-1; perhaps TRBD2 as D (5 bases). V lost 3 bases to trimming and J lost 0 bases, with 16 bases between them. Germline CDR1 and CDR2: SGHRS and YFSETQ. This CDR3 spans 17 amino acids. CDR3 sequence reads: CASSWVTSALSYNEQFF. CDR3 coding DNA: TGCGCCAGCAGCTGGGTAACTAGTGCCCTCTCCTACAATGAGCAGTTCTTC.

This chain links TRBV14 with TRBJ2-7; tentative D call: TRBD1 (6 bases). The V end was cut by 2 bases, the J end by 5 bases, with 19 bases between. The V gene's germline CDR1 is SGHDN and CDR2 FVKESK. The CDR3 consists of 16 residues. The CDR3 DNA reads TGTGCCAGCAGCCAACGTCCAGGGGATTCGTTGGACGAGCAGTACTTC. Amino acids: CASSQRPGDSLDEQYF.

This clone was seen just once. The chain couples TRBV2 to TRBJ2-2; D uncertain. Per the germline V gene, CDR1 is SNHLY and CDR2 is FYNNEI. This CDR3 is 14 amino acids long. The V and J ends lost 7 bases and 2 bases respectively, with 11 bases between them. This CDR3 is CASNLPSNTGELFF. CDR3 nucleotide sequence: TGTGCCAGCAATCTGCCGTCCAACACCGGGGAGCTGTTTTTT.

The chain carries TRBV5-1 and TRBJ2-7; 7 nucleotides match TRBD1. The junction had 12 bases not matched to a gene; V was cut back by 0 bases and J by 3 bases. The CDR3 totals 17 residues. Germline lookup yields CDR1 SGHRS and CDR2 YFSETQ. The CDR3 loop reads CASSLVGSAGGRYEQYF. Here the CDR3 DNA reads TGCGCCAGCAGCTTGGTGGGGTCGGCAGGGGGACGCTACGAGCAGTACTTC. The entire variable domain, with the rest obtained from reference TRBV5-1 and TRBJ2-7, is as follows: KAGVTQTPRYLIKTRGQQVTLSCSPISGHRSVSWYQQTPGQGLQFLFEYFSETQRNKGNFPGRFSGRQFSNSRSEMNVSTLELGDSALYLCASSLVGSAGGRYEQYFGPGTRLTVT.

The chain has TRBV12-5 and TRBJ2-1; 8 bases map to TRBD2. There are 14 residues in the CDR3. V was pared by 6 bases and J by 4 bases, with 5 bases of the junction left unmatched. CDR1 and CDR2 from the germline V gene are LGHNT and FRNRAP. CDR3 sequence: CASGGAGAYNEQFF. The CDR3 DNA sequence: TGTGCTAGTGGGGGAGCGGGAGCGTACAATGAGCAGTTCTTC.